These 26 T cell receptor beta chains came from one sample sequenced in a study of neurological immune-mediated disorders. Time point here: longitudinal time-point 2. From the 5' RACE reads, TCRdb called clonotypes with MiXCR, one entry per CDR3 protein. The table has 100,000 or so distinct CDR3 sequences, 13% seen once. Sequences were obtained from PBMCs. All receptors derive from a female donor with HTLV-1-associated myelopathy (HAM/TSP).

This clonotype was recorded at least ten times. The chain links TRBV5-1 to TRBJ2-7, with D possibly being TRBD2 (7 bases). The germline V and J ends were trimmed by 0 bases and 7 bases, with 20 bases remaining between them. Germline values: CDR1 SGHRS, CDR2 YFSETQ. The CDR3 is 16 amino acids. Written as DNA, the CDR3 is TGCGCCAGCAGCTTGGTAAGGGGGGGGGCAAGAGAAGAGCAGTACTTC. It encodes CASSLVRGGAREEQYF. Looking up the rest from reference TRBV5-1 and TRBJ2-7 gives the full variable domain: KAGVTQTPRYLIKTRGQQVTLSCSPISGHRSVSWYQQTPGQGLQFLFEYFSETQRNKGNFPGRFSGRQFSNSRSEMNVSTLELGDSALYLCASSLVRGGAREEQYFGPGTRLTVT.

At least ten counts were recorded for this clonotype. A junction boundary mismatches the germline segment, possibly from a read error. The genes are TRBV28 and TRBJ2-5; D perhaps matches TRBD1 (6 bases). CDR1 is MDHEN, CDR2 SYDVKM, per germline. The CDR3 consists of 11 residues. The CDR3 here is CASSRTARVNF. The CDR3 nucleotides read TGTGCCAGCAGTAGGACAGCCCGGGTCAACTTC.

The rearrangement uses TRBV7-6 and TRBJ2-1; D may be TRBD1 (5 bases). Germline V gives CDR1 SGHVS, CDR2 FNYEAQ. V lost 4 bases and J lost 1, with 26 bases in between. The CDR3 has 20 residues. The CDR3 here is CASSSKDTDPRYRSYNEQFF. For the CDR3, the DNA is TGTGCCAGCAGCTCGAAGGACACCGACCCCCGTTATCGGTCCTACAATGAGCAGTTCTTC. Complete variable domain (other parts from reference TRBV7-6 and TRBJ2-1): GAGVSQSPRYKVTKRGQDVALRCDPISGHVSLYWYRQALGQGPEFLTYFNYEAQQDKSGLPNDRFSAERPEGSISTLTIQRTEQRDSAMYRCASSSKDTDPRYRSYNEQFFGPGTRLTVL.

This clonotype was found many times. V and J are TRBV20-1 and TRBJ2-3; 7 bases agree with TRBD2. Germline CDR1 is DFQATT and CDR2 is SNEGSKA (reference sequence). CDR3 length: 14 amino acids. V lost 2 bases, J lost 8 bases, and 10 bases stayed unmatched. CDR3 sequence reads: CSARPAGVSATQYF. The CDR3 nucleotides read TGCAGTGCTAGACCCGCGGGGGTCTCGGCTACGCAGTATTTT.

This clonotype has at least ten counts. The CDR3 DNA is TGTGCCAGCAGTCCAAGACGCCAATCCTACAATGAGCAGTTCTTC. Its protein product is CASSPRRQSYNEQFF. The genes are TRBV27 and TRBJ2-1; D gene uncertain. The CDR3 is made up of 15 amino acids. The germline V and J ends were trimmed by 5 bases and 1 base, with 12 bases remaining between them. In germline, CDR1 is MNHEY, CDR2 SMNVEV (reference sequence).

This clonotype was picked up many times. This chain's CDR3 is CASSPYSGLAGATDTQYF. The CDR3 DNA reads TGTGCCAGCAGTCCCTACTCCGGACTAGCGGGGGCCACAGATACGCAGTATTTT. V and J are TRBV28 and TRBJ2-3, with 13 bases identical to TRBD2. The CDR3 is 18 residues long. The ends lost 5 bases at V and 2 bases at J; junction bases unmatched: 10. Germline loops: CDR1 MDHEN, CDR2 SYDVKM.

This clonotype occurred many times. V gene TRBV7-2 combines with J gene TRBJ2-1; D unclear. This CDR3 contains 14 residues. Germline V CDR1 and CDR2: SGHTA, FQGNSA. Between the trimmed V and J ends, which lost 1 base and 6 bases, there was a span of 10 bases. CDR3 coding DNA: TGTGCCAGCAGCTTAGGGTCTATTTCCAATGAGCAGTTCTTC. Residues: CASSLGSISNEQFF.

The chain carries TRBV28 and TRBJ1-1; D possibly corresponds to TRBD1 (6 bases). Germline values: CDR1 MDHEN, CDR2 SYDVKM. V lost 7 bases, J lost 7 bases, and 13 bases lay in between. The CDR3 extends over 12 amino acids. The CDR3 region has the DNA TGTGCCAGCACCGAGGGGGGAGATGAAGCTTTCTTT. Translated, it gives CASTEGGDEAFF.

Points on this clonotype: A read error may explain this, as a much larger clone is one base away. The rearrangement uses TRBV20-1 and TRBJ1-1, with TRBD1 matching over 8 bases. The germline V gene has CDR1 DFQATT and CDR2 SNEGSKA (reference sequence). The CDR3 is 13 amino acids. CDR3 DNA: TGCAGTGCTAGCCAGGGGGCGCGTACTGAATCTTTCTTT. Translation: CSASQGARTESFF.

This clonotype was counted many times. The gene calls are TRBV5-1 and TRBJ2-5; the match to TRBD2 covers 8 bases. The germline V gene encodes CDR1 SGHRS and CDR2 YFSETQ. This CDR3 region has 16 residues. V was clipped by 7 bases and J by 0 bases; unmatched bases: 11. CDR3 sequence reads: CASHYGGASYQETQYF. The CDR3 DNA reads TGCGCCAGCCATTACGGGGGGGCCTCCTACCAAGAGACCCAGTACTTC.

This CDR3 reads CASSFRTLDGVNTEAFF. CDR3 DNA: TGTGCCAGCAGCTTCCGGACATTGGATGGGGTGAACACTGAAGCTTTCTTT. J is TRBJ1-1 and V is TRBV7-2; TRBD1 might be the D (5 bases). Trimming pared 3 bases from V and 0 bases from J, leaving 17 bases between. Germline V gene lookup returns CDR1 SGHTA and CDR2 FQGNSA. This CDR3 is built from 17 residues. The full variable domain, completed using reference TRBV7-2 and TRBJ1-1, is GAGVSQSPSNKVTEKGKDVELRCDPISGHTALYWYRQSLGQGLEFLIYFQGNSAPDKSGLPSDRFSAERTGGSVSTLTIQRTQQEDSAVYLCASSFRTLDGVNTEAFFGQGTRLTVV.

In its sample, this clonotype was seen many times. This chain joins TRBV5-1 and TRBJ2-1, with D maybe TRBD1 (5 bases). The CDR3 is 11 amino acids. Germline V gene data show CDR1 as SGHRS and CDR2 as YFSETQ. V dropped 1 base and J dropped 9 bases, with 5 bases sitting between them. CDR3 in DNA: TGCGCCAGCAGCTTGCAGGGTGAGCAGTTCTTC. Encoded protein: CASSLQGEQFF.

This clonotype was found many times. The chain recombines TRBV4-1 with TRBJ2-5; D gene ambiguous. This CDR3 is built from 13 residues. Trimming stripped 0 bases from V and 5 bases from J, with 7 bases between. Germline assignment: CDR1 MGHRA and CDR2 YSYEKL. CDR3 nucleotide sequence: TGCGCCAGCAGCCAAGACAGATATGAGACCCAGTACTTC. It translates to CASSQDRYETQYF.

This clonotype was recorded many times. This chain uses TRBV12-3 or TRBV12-4 with TRBJ1-2, with D uncertain. The V gene lost 1 base and the J gene lost 8 bases, with 8 bases spanning the gap. This CDR3 spans 12 amino acids. CDR3 sequence: CASSLVPSGYTF. In DNA form, the CDR3 reads TGTGCCAGCAGTTTAGTCCCTAGCGGCTACACCTTC.

This clonotype was seen ten or more times. The genes are TRBV5-1 and TRBJ2-1; tentatively, D is TRBD1 or TRBD2 (5 bases each). V lost 4 bases and J lost 3, with 8 bases in between. Germline lookup yields CDR1 SGHRS and CDR2 YFSETQ. The CDR3 loop spans 13 amino acids. The CDR3 region is CASSRDLYNEQFF. DNA for the CDR3: TGCGCCAGCAGCCGGGACCTCTACAATGAGCAGTTCTTC.

The chain joins TRBV7-9 to TRBJ2-7, with D perhaps TRBD2 (5 bases). The CDR3 runs 13 residues. Trimming took 6 bases from V and 3 from J, leaving 12 bases between them. Germline loops: CDR1 SEHNR, CDR2 FQNEAQ (reference sequence). In DNA form, the CDR3 reads TGTGCCAGCAGACCACCCGGGAACTACGAGCAGTACTTC. Translation gives CASRPPGNYEQYF.

In its sample, this clonotype was seen many times. V usage is TRBV5-5 and J usage is TRBJ1-3; no clear D gene. Trimming took 0 bases from V and 4 from J, leaving 5 bases between them. Germline V gene lookup returns CDR1 SGHKS and CDR2 YYEKEE (reference sequence). This CDR3 has 13 residues. CDR3 in DNA: TGTGCCAGCAGCTTGGTTGGCGGAAACACCATATATTTT. It translates to CASSLVGGNTIYF.

This clonotype was detected ten times or more. CDR3 in amino acids: CATSRGDAGYNEQFF. The CDR3 DNA follows: TGTGCCACCAGCAGAGGGGACGCAGGCTACAATGAGCAGTTCTTC. This chain links TRBV15 with TRBJ2-1; either TRBD1 or TRBD2 may fit D (5 bases each). CDR3 length: 15 residues. V was clipped by 1 base and J by 3 bases, with 10 bases between them. Germline values: CDR1 LNHNV, CDR2 YYDKDF (reference sequence).

This clonotype was recorded at least ten times. This chain connects TRBV5-5 to TRBJ2-5; possibly TRBD1 for D (6 bases). Germline V gene lookup returns CDR1 SGHKS and CDR2 YYEKEE (reference sequence). CDR3 length equals 12 residues. V dropped 3 bases and J dropped 4 bases, with 7 bases sitting between them. The CDR3 bases are TGTGCCAGCAGCTCCAGGGGAGAGACCCAGTACTTC. Translated: CASSSRGETQYF.

Comment on this clonotype: A much larger clonotype is one base distant, so this may be a read error. The rearrangement joins TRBV15 to TRBJ2-7; unclear D gene. Per the germline V gene, CDR1 is LNHNV and CDR2 is YYDKDF (reference sequence). Trimming pared 0 bases from V and 4 bases from J, leaving 19 bases between. The CDR3 runs to 17 residues. CDR3: CATSRDLGSTVNYEQYF. The DNA for the CDR3 is TGTGCCACCAGCAGAGATTTAGGTTCGACGGTGAATTACGAGCAGTACTTC. The full variable domain, in which reference TRBV15 and TRBJ2-7 provide the parts outside the CDR3, is DAMVIQNPRYQVTQFGKPVTLSCSQTLNHNVMYWYQQKSSQAPKLLFHYYDKDFNNEADTPDNFQSRRPNTSFCFLDIRSPGLGDTAMYLCATSRDLGSTVNYEQYFGPGTRLTVT.

This clonotype has a count of ten or more. J is TRBJ2-3 and V is TRBV20-1, with 10 bases fitting TRBD2. Trimming cost V 6 bases and J 4 bases; bases outside gene matches: 10. Germline CDR1 is DFQATT and CDR2 is SNEGSKA (reference sequence). This CDR3 has 15 residues. This chain's CDR3 is CSAERGGSFADTQYF. The CDR3 coding sequence is TGCAGTGCGGAGCGGGGGGGCTCGTTTGCAGATACGCAGTATTTT.

This clonotype has just a few counts. The chain joins TRBV20-1 to TRBJ2-5, with D perhaps being TRBD1 or TRBD2 (5 bases each). Looked up from germline, CDR1 is DFQATT and CDR2 is SNEGSKA (reference sequence). V was pared by 3 bases and J by 2 bases, with 13 bases between. The CDR3 consists of 14 residues. The CDR3 sequence: CSARGTLNQETQYF. The CDR3 region has the DNA TGCAGTGCTAGGGGGACCCTCAATCAAGAGACCCAGTACTTC.

For this clonotype: Given a much more abundant clone one base away, this may be a read error. The chain has TRBV6-6 and TRBJ1-1; 9 bases map to TRBD1. V was clipped by 2 bases and J by 0 bases; unmatched bases: 4. The CDR3 is 16 residues long. From germline, CDR1 is MNHNY and CDR2 SVGAGI (reference sequence). This chain's CDR3 is CASSYPRQGVNTEAFF. CDR3 DNA sequence: TGTGCCAGCAGTTACCCCAGACAGGGGGTGAACACTGAAGCTTTCTTT.

This clonotype came up many times. The V and J genes are TRBV14 and TRBJ2-5; D gene unclear. The V gene's germline CDR1 is SGHDN and CDR2 FVKESK. Deletions cut 3 bases from V and 7 bases from J, with 6 bases between. CDR3 length equals 11 residues. The CDR3 region is CASSQSGTQYF. The DNA for the CDR3 is TGTGCCAGCAGCCAGAGTGGGACCCAGTACTTC. Together with reference TRBV14 and TRBJ2-5, the CDR3 gives the full variable domain: EAGVTQFPSHSVIEKGQTVTLRCDPISGHDNLYWYRRVMGKEIKFLLHFVKESKQDESGMPNNRFLAERTGGTYSTLKVQPAELEDSGVYFCASSQSGTQYFGPGTRLLVL.

This clonotype has at least ten counts. This sequence joins TRBV5-1 and TRBJ2-7, with 10 bases lining up with TRBD2. Germline trimming cut 3 bases from V and 1 base from J; bases unmatched to any gene: 4. Germline CDR1 SGHRS, CDR2 YFSETQ. The CDR3 runs 15 residues. The CDR3 reads CASSYLAGVSYEQYF. CDR3 bases: TGCGCCAGCAGCTATCTAGCGGGGGTTTCCTACGAGCAGTACTTC.

This clonotype was seen at least ten times. The gene calls are TRBV12-3 or TRBV12-4 and TRBJ2-7; D is unresolved. The CDR3 is 15 residues long. Trimming took 6 bases from V and 0 from J, leaving 15 bases between them. The CDR3 is CASRQSGLSSYEQYF. As DNA, the CDR3 is TGTGCCAGCAGGCAATCGGGCCTAAGCTCCTACGAGCAGTACTTC.